The clone carrying this T cell receptor beta chain was picked up one time. This sample was taken from a study of cytomegalovirus exposure and HLA in healthy donors. 13 Jbeta primers and 60 Vbeta primers were used for the PCR. Sequencing was performed with immunoSEQ multiplex PCR; in TCRdb, only in-frame clones are kept and a portion is missing. The sample includes about 130,000 clones, about two thirds of them seen just once. The CDR3 length is 13 residues. Germline-derived CDR1 and CDR2 are MNHEY and SVGAGI. The ends lost 8 bases at V and 1 base at J; junction bases unmatched: 4. Sample: PBMCs. The sequence derives from a man in his fifties in good health and CMV-seropositive. The V gene is TRBV6-5, the J gene TRBJ1-1; 7 nucleotides align to TRBD1. This chain's CDR3 is CASRDSQNTEAFF. In nucleotides, the CDR3 is TGTGCCAGCCGGGACAGTCAGAACACTGAAGCTTTCTTT.